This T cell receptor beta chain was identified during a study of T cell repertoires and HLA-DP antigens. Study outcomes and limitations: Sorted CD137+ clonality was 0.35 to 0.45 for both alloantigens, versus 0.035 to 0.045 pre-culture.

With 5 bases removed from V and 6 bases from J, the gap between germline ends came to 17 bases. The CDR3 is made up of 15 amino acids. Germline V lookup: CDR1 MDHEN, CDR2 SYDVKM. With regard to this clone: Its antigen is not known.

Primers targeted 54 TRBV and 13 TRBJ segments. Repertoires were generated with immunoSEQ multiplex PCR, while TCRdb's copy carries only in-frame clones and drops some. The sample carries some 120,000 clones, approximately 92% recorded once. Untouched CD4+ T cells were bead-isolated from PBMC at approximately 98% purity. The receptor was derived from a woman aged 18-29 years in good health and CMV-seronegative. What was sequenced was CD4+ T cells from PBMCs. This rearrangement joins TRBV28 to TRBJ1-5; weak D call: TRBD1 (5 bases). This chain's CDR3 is CASSKAGTTRQPQHF. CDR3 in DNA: TGTGCCAGCAGTAAAGCCGGGACCACGCGTCAGCCCCAGCATTTT.